The rows below give T cell receptor beta chains drawn from one sample of a study of beta chain features in type 1 diabetes. Method: immunoSEQ multiplex PCR; TCRdb's copy keeps in-frame clones and lacks some. This table holds 100,000 to 150,000 clones, around 15% found once. The sequenced sample was central memory CD4+ T cells from blood. These receptors originate from a man younger than 40 with type 1 diabetes. The CDR3 runs from the conserved cysteine through the conserved F or W. D genes are given only for firm matches. A clone size is listed for some rows: how often the clone was seen (once, few, many), or a class if it is expanded.

clone_size	j_call	d_call	v_call	cdr3_aa	cdr3_nt
once	TRBJ1-1	NA	TRBV6-5	CASSTDGNTEAFF	TGTGCCAGCAGTACTGACGGGAACACTGAAGCTTTCTTT
many	TRBJ2-7	NA	TRBV18	CASSPPSQYEQYF	TGTGCCAGCTCACCACCGTCCCAGTACGAGCAGTACTTC
few	TRBJ2-5	TRBD1	TRBV11-2	CASSLGPTGGQETQYF	TGTGCCAGCAGCCTAGGACCGACAGGGGGGCAAGAGACCCAGTACTTC
few	TRBJ2-2	TRBD1	TRBV6-5	CASRQTGDTGELFF	TGTGCCAGCAGGCAGACAGGGGACACCGGGGAGCTGTTTTTT
few	TRBJ2-1	TRBD2	TRBV7-9	CASSPRGVSYNEQFF	TGTGCCAGCAGTCCCCGGGGGGTCTCCTACAATGAGCAGTTCTTC
NA	TRBJ2-7	TRBD1	TRBV28	CASSPAGQVGYEQYF	TGTGCCAGCAGTCCCGCGGGACAGGTCGGCTACGAGCAGTACTTC
many	TRBJ2-2	NA	TRBV27	CASSAFLGELFF	TGTGCCAGCAGTGCCTTTTTGGGGGAGCTGTTTTTT
NA	TRBJ2-7	TRBD1	TRBV4-2	CASSRDRVSYEQYF	TGTGCCAGCAGCCGGGACAGGGTATCCTACGAGCAGTACTTC
NA	TRBJ1-3	NA	TRBV18	CASSPGAGNTIYF	TGTGCCAGCTCACCAGGGGCTGGAAACACCATATATTTT
few	TRBJ1-6	NA	TRBV7-9	CASSLPGPRRSPLHF	TGTGCCAGCAGCTTGCCCGGTCCTAGGAGATCACCCCTCCACTTT
NA	TRBJ2-5	NA	TRBV7-7	CASSLGTAKFQETQYF	TGTGCTAGCAGCCTAGGGACTGCCAAATTCCAAGAGACCCAGTACTTC
few	TRBJ2-7	NA	TRBV29-1	CSVGSGNAYEQYF	TGCAGCGTTGGATCGGGAAATGCCTACGAGCAGTACTTC
few	TRBJ2-4	TRBD1	TRBV7-9	CASSPYRDRVGNIQYF	TGTGCCAGCAGCCCCTACCGGGACAGGGTAGGAAACATTCAGTACTTC
NA	TRBJ2-5	TRBD1	TRBV7-8	CASSLGDRPKETQYF	TGTGCCAGCAGCTTGGGGGACAGGCCAAAAGAGACCCAGTACTTC
many	TRBJ2-6	NA	TRBV9	CASSVAGANVLTF	TGTGCCAGCAGCGTGGCAGGGGCCAACGTCCTGACTTTC
NA	TRBJ2-7	TRBD1	TRBV5-1	CASSSQGTEDEQYF	TGCGCCAGCAGCTCACAGGGGACGGAAGACGAGCAGTACTTC
NA	TRBJ1-5	NA	TRBV6-1	CASSVRVRQPQHF	TGTGCCAGCAGTGTTAGGGTGCGGCAGCCCCAGCATTTT
NA	TRBJ2-3	NA	TRBV18	CASSPTDTQYF	TGTGCCAGCTCACCGACAGATACGCAGTATTTT
few	TRBJ1-3	TRBD1	TRBV4-1	CASSQDRGTEISGNTIYF	TGCGCCAGCAGCCAAGATAGGGGGACAGAGATCTCTGGAAACACCATATATTTT